Listed below are T cell receptor beta chains from one sample, sequenced in a study of blood T cell repertoires in COVID-19. The table came from immunoSEQ multiplex PCR; TCRdb's copy has only in-frame clones and leaves some out. Of roughly 330,000 clones detected, roughly 90% appear once; the ten largest clones hold 3.5% to 4%. Material for sequencing was peripheral blood. These receptors were obtained from a woman between 50 and 59 years old with active or convalescent COVID-19. CDR3s include the opening cysteine and the closing phenylalanine or tryptophan. A D gene is named only where the DNA matches it firmly. Where a row states a size, it is once, few, many or the class of an expanded clone; other rows omit it.

j_call v_call d_call clone_size cdr3_aa cdr3_nt
TRBJ2-1 TRBV18 TRBD2 . CASSPRNWAGGNEQFF TGTGCCAGCTCACCACGGAATTGGGCGGGGGGGAATGAGCAGTTCTTC
TRBJ2-1 TRBV6-5 TRBD2 . CASTYSGSSYNEQFF TGTGCCAGCACTTATAGCGGGAGTTCCTACAATGAGCAGTTCTTC
TRBJ1-2 TRBV2 . . CASRRYVELNYGYTF TGTGCCAGCAGGAGATACGTCGAACTAAACTATGGCTACACCTTC
TRBJ2-7 TRBV27 . once CASSLYGDEQYF TGTGCCAGCAGTTTATACGGAGACGAGCAGTACTTC
TRBJ2-6 TRBV11-2 TRBD2 . CASSLAGGSGANVLTF TGTGCCAGCAGCTTGGCGGGAGGATCTGGGGCCAACGTCCTGACTTTC
TRBJ1-2 TRBV15 TRBD1 . CATSIRQGSNLDYGYTF TGTGCCACCAGCATACGACAGGGTTCCAACCTTGACTATGGCTACACCTTC
TRBJ2-5 TRBV27 TRBD1 . CASRTLGLGTRGQETQYF TGTGCCAGCAGGACCTTGGGCCTCGGGACCAGGGGGCAAGAGACCCAGTACTTC
TRBJ1-1 TRBV28 . . CASSSGQANTEAFF TGTGCCAGCAGTTCGGGACAAGCCAACACTGAAGCTTTCTTT
TRBJ2-3 TRBV9 TRBD2 . CASSVLSAGETDTQYF TGTGCCAGCAGCGTATTGTCGGCGGGGGAGACAGATACGCAGTATTTT
TRBJ2-2 TRBV6-5 . . CASSLQGTGELFF TGTGCCAGCAGTTTACAGGGCACCGGGGAGCTGTTTTTT
TRBJ1-2 TRBV18 TRBD1 . CASSPTRDREGTF TGTGCCAGCTCACCAACCCGGGACAGGGAAGGCACCTTC
TRBJ1-5 TRBV6-2/TRBV6-3 TRBD1 few CASSYSRTGVIGNQPQHF TGTGCCAGCAGTTACTCTCGGACAGGGGTAATTGGCAATCAGCCCCAGCATTTT
TRBJ1-2 TRBV5-6 TRBD1 . CASSLAGQYLANYGYTF TGTGCCAGCAGCTTGGCGGGACAGTACCTAGCTAACTATGGCTACACCTTC
TRBJ2-5 TRBV18 TRBD2 . CASSPRLAGFQETQYF TGTGCCAGCTCACCACGGCTAGCGGGTTTCCAAGAGACCCAGTACTTC
TRBJ2-5 TRBV4-2 . . CASSQDATRRETQYF TGTGCCAGCAGCCAAGATGCAACACGGCGGGAGACCCAGTACTTC
TRBJ1-2 TRBV6-5 TRBD1 . CASSQQGRSGYTF TGTGCCAGCAGCCAACAGGGGCGGAGTGGCTACACCTTC
TRBJ1-2 TRBV7-2 TRBD1 . CASSFYTRGLYGYTF TGTGCCAGCAGCTTTTATACCAGGGGGCTCTATGGCTACACCTTC
TRBJ1-5 TRBV7-9 . . CASSLGGGQPQHF TGTGCCAGCAGCTTAGGAGGAGGTCAGCCCCAGCATTTT
TRBJ2-7 TRBV5-5 . . CASSLPGVSKHEQYF TGTGCCAGCAGCCTACCGGGAGTGTCCAAGCACGAGCAGTACTTC
TRBJ1-6 TRBV2 . . CASSRARPNSPLHF TGTGCCAGCAGCCGCGCGCGCCCTAATTCACCCCTCCACTTT
TRBJ1-4 TRBV9 . . CASSGFAGGSNEKLFF TGTGCCAGCAGCGGCTTCGCGGGGGGTAGTAATGAAAAACTGTTTTTT
TRBJ1-2 TRBV19 TRBD1 . CASSQQGVIGYTF TGTGCCAGTAGTCAACAGGGGGTGATTGGCTACACCTTC
TRBJ2-7 TRBV11-2 . . CASSFGTGSYEQYF TGTGCCAGCAGCTTCGGAACAGGTTCCTACGAGCAGTACTTC
TRBJ1-2 TRBV14 TRBD1 . CASSQDRDRPYGYTF TGTGCCAGCAGCCAAGATCGGGACAGACCCTATGGCTACACCTTC
TRBJ1-5 TRBV2 TRBD1 . CASSKQGVNNQPQHF TGTGCCAGCAGTAAACAGGGGGTGAACAATCAGCCCCAGCATTTT
TRBJ1-2 TRBV7-9 . . CASSLEAGRDYGYTF TGTGCCAGCAGCTTAGAGGCAGGGAGGGACTATGGCTACACCTTC
TRBJ1-3 TRBV4-3 TRBD1 . CASSQYHRGYGNTIYF TGCGCCAGCAGCCAATACCACAGGGGTTATGGAAACACCATATATTTT
TRBJ1-3 TRBV20-1 . . CSAILGNTIYF TGCAGTGCTATCCTCGGAAACACCATATATTTT
TRBJ2-1 TRBV28 TRBD2 . CASSPAGLAGDPEQFF TGTGCCAGCAGTCCGGCGGGACTAGCGGGAGACCCTGAGCAGTTCTTC
TRBJ2-1 TRBV28 . few CASSRGGPGYEQFF TGTGCCAGCAGTAGGGGGGGCCCCGGGTATGAGCAGTTCTTC
TRBJ1-2 TRBV18 TRBD1 . CTSSPRLDRVAYGYTF TGTACCAGCTCACCCCGCTTGGACAGGGTGGCCTATGGCTACACCTTC
TRBJ2-2 TRBV30 TRBD2 . CAWSVGGTGELFF TGTGCCTGGAGTGTGGGGGGGACCGGGGAGCTGTTTTTT
TRBJ1-3 TRBV11-2 . . CASSSLRGSGNTIYF TGTGCCAGCAGCTCACTCAGGGGCTCTGGAAACACCATATATTTT
TRBJ2-3 TRBV7-2 . . CASRSGADTQYF TGTGCCAGCAGATCCGGGGCAGATACGCAGTATTTT
TRBJ2-1 TRBV29-1 TRBD2 . CSVEGLAENNEQFF TGCAGCGTGGAGGGACTAGCGGAAAACAATGAGCAGTTCTTC
TRBJ1-1 TRBV7-8 TRBD1 once CASRSAGTGARIEAFF TGTGCCAGCAGGTCAGCCGGGACAGGGGCCCGAATAGAAGCTTTCTTT
TRBJ2-7 TRBV7-3 . . CASSLTGDGSYEQYF TGTGCCAGCAGCTTAACGGGAGATGGATCCTACGAGCAGTACTTC